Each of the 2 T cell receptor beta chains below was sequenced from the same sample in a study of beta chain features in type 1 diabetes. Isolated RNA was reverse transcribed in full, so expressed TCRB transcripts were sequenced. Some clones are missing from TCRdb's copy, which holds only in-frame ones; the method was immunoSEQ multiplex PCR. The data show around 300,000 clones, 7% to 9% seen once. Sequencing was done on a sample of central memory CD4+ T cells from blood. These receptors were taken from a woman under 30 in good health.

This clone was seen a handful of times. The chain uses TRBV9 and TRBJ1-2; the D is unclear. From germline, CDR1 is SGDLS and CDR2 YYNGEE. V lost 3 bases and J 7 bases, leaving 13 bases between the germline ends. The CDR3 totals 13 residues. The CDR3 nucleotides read TGTGCCAGCAGCGGACGAGGACCATTTGGCTACACCTTC. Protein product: CASSGRGPFGYTF.

DNA for the CDR3: TGTGCCAGCAGTGAGGTCACCGAGCAGTACTTC. Translation gives CASSEVTEQYF. The chain joins TRBV25-1 to TRBJ2-5; D remains unclear. The end of the DNA is better explained by TRBJ2-7, so the J call may be wrong. This CDR3 comprises 11 residues. From germline, CDR1 is MGHDK and CDR2 SYGVNS.